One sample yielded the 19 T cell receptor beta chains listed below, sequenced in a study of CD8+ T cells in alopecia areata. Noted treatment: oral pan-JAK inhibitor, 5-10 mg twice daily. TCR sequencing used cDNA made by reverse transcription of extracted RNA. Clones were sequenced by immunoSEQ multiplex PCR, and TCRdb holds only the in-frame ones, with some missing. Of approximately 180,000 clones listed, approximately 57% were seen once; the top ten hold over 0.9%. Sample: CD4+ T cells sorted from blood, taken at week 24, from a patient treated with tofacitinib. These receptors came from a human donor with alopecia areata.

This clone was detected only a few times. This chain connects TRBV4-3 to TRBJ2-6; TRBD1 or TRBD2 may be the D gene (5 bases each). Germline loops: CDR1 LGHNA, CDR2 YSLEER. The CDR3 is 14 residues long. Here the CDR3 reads CAAGTLSGANVLTF. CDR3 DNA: TGCGCAGCCGGGACCCTCTCTGGGGCCAACGTCCTGACTTTC.

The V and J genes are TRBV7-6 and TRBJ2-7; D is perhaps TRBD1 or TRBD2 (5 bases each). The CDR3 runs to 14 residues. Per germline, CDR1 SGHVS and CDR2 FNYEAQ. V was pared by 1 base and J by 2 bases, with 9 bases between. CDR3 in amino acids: CASSLDTGPYEQYF. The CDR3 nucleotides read TGTGCCAGCAGCTTAGATACGGGACCCTACGAGCAGTACTTC.

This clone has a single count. CDR3 sequence: CASSPLGSGERYTF. In nucleotides, the CDR3 is TGTGCCAGCAGCCCCTTGGGGTCAGGGGAGCGCTACACCTTC. The chain is built from TRBV2 and TRBJ1-2; TRBD1 is a possible D gene (6 bases). Between the trimmed V and J ends, which lost 6 bases and 9 bases, there was a span of 20 bases. Germline V gene data show CDR1 as SNHLY and CDR2 as FYNNEI. This CDR3 spans 14 amino acids.

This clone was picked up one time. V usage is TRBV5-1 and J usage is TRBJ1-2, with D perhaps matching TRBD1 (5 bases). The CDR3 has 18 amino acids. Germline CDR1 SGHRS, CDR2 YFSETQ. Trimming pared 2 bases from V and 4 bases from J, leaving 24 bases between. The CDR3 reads CASSFPSGTDEYRYGYTF. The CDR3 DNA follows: TGCGCCAGCAGCTTCCCTTCCGGGACGGATGAATACCGCTATGGCTACACCTTC.

CDR3: CASSGGPGFETYEQYF. The CDR3 region has the DNA TGTGCCAGCAGTGGGGGACCTGGGTTCGAAACCTACGAGCAGTACTTC. This chain uses TRBV2 with TRBJ2-7, with D perhaps assigned TRBD1 or TRBD2 (5 bases each). Germline CDR1 and CDR2: SNHLY and FYNNEI. Trimming left V 4 bases short and J 2 bases short, with 18 bases between. This CDR3 contains 16 residues.

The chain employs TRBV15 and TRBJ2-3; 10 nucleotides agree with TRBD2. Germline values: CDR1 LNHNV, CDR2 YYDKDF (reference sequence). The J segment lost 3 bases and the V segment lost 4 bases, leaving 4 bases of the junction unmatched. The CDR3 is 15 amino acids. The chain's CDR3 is CATSIETSGTDTQYF. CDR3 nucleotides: TGTGCCACCAGCATAGAGACTAGCGGGACAGATACGCAGTATTTT.

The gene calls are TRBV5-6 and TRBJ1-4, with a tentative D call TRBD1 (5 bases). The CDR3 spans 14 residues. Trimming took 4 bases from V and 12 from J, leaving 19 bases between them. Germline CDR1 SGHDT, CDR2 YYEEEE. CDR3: CASSRIDPIGELFF. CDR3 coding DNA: TGTGCCAGCAGCCGGATTGACCCGATAGGGGAACTGTTTTTT.

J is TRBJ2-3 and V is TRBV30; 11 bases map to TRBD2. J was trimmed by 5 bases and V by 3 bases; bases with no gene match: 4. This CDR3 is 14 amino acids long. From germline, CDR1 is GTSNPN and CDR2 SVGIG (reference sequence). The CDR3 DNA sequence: TGTGCCTGGAGGCTAGCGGGGGGAGGAGATACGCAGTATTTT. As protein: CAWRLAGGGDTQYF.

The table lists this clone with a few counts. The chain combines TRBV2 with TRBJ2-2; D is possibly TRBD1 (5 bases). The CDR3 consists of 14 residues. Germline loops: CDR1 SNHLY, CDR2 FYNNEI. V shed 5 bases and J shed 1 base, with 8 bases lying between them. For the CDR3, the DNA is TGTGCCAGCAGTTCTCAGGGGAACACCGGGGAGCTGTTTTTT. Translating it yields CASSSQGNTGELFF.

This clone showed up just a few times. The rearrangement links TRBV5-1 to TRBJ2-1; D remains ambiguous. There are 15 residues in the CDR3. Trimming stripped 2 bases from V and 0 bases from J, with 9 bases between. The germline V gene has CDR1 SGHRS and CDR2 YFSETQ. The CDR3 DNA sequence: TGCGCCAGCAGCTTAACTGGCCACTCCTACAATGAGCAGTTCTTC. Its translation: CASSLTGHSYNEQFF.

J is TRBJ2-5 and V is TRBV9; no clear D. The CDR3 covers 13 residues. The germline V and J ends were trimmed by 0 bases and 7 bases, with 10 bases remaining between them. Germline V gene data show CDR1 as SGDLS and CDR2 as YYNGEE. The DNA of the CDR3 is TGTGCCAGCAGCGTAGAGGTCAAGGGGACCCAGTACTTC. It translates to CASSVEVKGTQYF.

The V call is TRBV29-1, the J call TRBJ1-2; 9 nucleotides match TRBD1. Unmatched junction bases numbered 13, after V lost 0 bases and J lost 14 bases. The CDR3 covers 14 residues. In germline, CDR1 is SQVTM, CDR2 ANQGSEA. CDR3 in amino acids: CSVEDPREGQGMTF. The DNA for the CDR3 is TGCAGCGTTGAAGATCCTCGCGAGGGACAGGGTATGACCTTC.

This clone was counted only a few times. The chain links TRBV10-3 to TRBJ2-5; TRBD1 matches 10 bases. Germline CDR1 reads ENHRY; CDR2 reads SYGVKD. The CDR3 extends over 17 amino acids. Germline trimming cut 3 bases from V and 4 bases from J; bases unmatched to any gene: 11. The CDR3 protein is CAISDISVGDRGETQYF. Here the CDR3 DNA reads TGTGCCATCAGTGATATCTCGGTCGGGGACAGGGGAGAGACCCAGTACTTC.

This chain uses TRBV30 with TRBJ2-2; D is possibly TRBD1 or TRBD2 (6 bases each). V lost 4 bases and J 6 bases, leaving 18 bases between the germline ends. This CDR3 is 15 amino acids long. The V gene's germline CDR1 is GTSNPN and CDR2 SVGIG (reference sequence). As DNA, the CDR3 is TGTGCCTGGACAGCGAGGGGGGAGGCGGCCGGGGAGCTGTTTTTT. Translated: CAWTARGEAAGELFF.

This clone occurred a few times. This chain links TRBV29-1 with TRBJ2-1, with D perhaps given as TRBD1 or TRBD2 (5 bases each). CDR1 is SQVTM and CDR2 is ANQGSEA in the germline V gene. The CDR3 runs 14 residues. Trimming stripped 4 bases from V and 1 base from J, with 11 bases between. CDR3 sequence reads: CSVAQGASYNEQFF. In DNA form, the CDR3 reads TGCAGCGTTGCTCAGGGAGCTTCCTACAATGAGCAGTTCTTC.

In nucleotides, the CDR3 is TGTGCCAGCAGCCGGAGTTTTAACACTGAAGCTTTCTTT. Its translation: CASSRSFNTEAFF. The gene calls are TRBV9 and TRBJ1-1; D gene ambiguous. Trimming left V 4 bases short and J 2 bases short, with 9 bases between. The CDR3 has 13 residues. In germline, CDR1 is SGDLS, CDR2 YYNGEE.

The CDR3 spells CSVDTRSYGYTF. The CDR3 nucleotides are TGCAGCGTTGATACACGGAGCTATGGCTACACCTTC. V and J are TRBV29-1 and TRBJ1-2; D remains ambiguous. With 3 bases removed from V and 4 bases from J, the gap between germline ends came to 9 bases. The germline V gene has CDR1 SQVTM and CDR2 ANQGSEA. This CDR3 region has 12 residues.

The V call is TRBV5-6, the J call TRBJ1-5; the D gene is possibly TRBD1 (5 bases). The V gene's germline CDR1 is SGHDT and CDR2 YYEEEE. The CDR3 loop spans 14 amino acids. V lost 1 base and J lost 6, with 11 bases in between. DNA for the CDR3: TGTGCCAGCAGCTTGTCAGGCGGGGCTCAGCCCCAGCATTTT. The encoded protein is CASSLSGGAQPQHF. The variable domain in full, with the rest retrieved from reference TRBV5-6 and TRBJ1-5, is DAGVTQSPTHLIKTRGQQVTLRCSPKSGHDTVSWYQQALGQGPQFIFQYYEEEERQRGNFPDRFSGHQFPNYSSELNVNALLLGDSALYLCASSLSGGAQPQHFGDGTRLSIL.

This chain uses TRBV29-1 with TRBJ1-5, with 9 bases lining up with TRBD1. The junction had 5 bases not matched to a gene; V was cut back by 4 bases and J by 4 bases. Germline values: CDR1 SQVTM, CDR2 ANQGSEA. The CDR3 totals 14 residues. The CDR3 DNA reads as TGCAGCGTTGCGGGACAGGGTCAGAATCAGCCCCAGCATTTT. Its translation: CSVAGQGQNQPQHF.